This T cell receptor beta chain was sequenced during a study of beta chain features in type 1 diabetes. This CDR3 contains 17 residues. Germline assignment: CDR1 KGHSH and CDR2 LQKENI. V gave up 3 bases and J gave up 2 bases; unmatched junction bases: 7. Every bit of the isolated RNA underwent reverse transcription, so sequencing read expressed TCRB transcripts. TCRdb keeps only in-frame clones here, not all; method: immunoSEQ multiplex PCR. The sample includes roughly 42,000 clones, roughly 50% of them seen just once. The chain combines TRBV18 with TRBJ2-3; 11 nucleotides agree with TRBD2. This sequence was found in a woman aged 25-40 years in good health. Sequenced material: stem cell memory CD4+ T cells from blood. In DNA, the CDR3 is TGTGCCAGCTCACCCACTAGCGGGAGTGGGAACACAGATACGCAGTATTTT. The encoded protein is CASSPTSGSGNTDTQYF.